This TCR beta chain came from a study of a mutant IDH1 vaccine in newly diagnosed glioma. Overall study context: The earlier regimen, radiotherapy, temozolomide, or both, was most often both. Study-level points and caveats: Researchers report vaccine-induced immune responses in roughly 93% of patients.

Data came from immunoSEQ multiplex PCR; TCRdb stores just in-frame clones and leaves some out. The sample has about 56,000 clones; 60% to 80% are singletons. Germline CDR1 is SGHTA and CDR2 is FQGNSA. CDR3 size: 15 residues. Unmatched junction bases numbered 7, after V lost 1 base and J lost 4 bases. This clone was seen more than once but under ten times. Its antigen remains unknown. Indicated time point: week 47, end of study. What each vaccine dose contained was 300 ug of mutant IDH1 20-mer peptide, accompanied by topical imiquimod. The V call is TRBV7-2, the J call TRBJ2-7; TRBD1 matches 7 bases. This TCR came from a man aged 45-65 years with glioma. Sequences were derived from PBMCs, sampled from a glioma patient whose treatment included an IDH1 peptide vaccine. As DNA, the CDR3 is TGTGCCAGCAGCTTAGAAGTAGGGACAGCATACGAGCAGTACTTC. It codes for CASSLEVGTAYEQYF. Combining the CDR3 with reference TRBV7-2 and TRBJ2-7 gives the whole variable domain GAGVSQSPSNKVTEKGKDVELRCDPISGHTALYWYRQSLGQGLEFLIYFQGNSAPDKSGLPSDRFSAERTGGSVSTLTIQRTQQEDSAVYLCASSLEVGTAYEQYFGPGTRLTVT.